Below, 15 T cell receptor beta chains from the same sample are listed, as sequenced in a study of OX40 agonist ivuxolimab in advanced cancers. Libraries were prepared by immunoSEQ multiplex PCR; TCRdb keeps only in-frame clonotypes and omits some of them. This table holds some 78,000 clones, about 86% found once. The specimen comprised CD4+ or CD8+ T cells sorted from blood, sampled in a trial of the OX40 agonist ivuxolimab. These receptors were collected from an adult with an advanced solid tumor such as melanoma, head and neck, liver or kidney cancer.

The rearrangement joins TRBV6-5 to TRBJ2-5, with 8 bases that match TRBD1. Germline assignment: CDR1 MNHEY and CDR2 SVGAGI. There are 12 residues in the CDR3. V lost 7 bases and J lost 6; bases outside the gene matches: 4. Written as DNA, the CDR3 is TGTGCCAGCACTGGACAGGGCCAGACCCAGTACTTC. It encodes CASTGQGQTQYF.

This clone was found a few times. The V gene is TRBV5-1, the J gene TRBJ2-7; 8 bases are shared with TRBD1. The junction had 17 bases not matched to a gene; V was cut back by 3 bases and J by 6 bases. Germline V lookup: CDR1 SGHRS, CDR2 YFSETQ. There are 17 residues in the CDR3. The CDR3 sequence: CASSSSLRTGPSGEQYF. DNA of the CDR3: TGCGCCAGCAGCTCCTCCCTTCGGACAGGGCCCTCGGGCGAGCAGTACTTC.

The rearrangement uses TRBV4-2 and TRBJ2-2; tentatively, D is TRBD2 (5 bases). CDR1 LGHNA and CDR2 YNFKEQ come from the germline V gene. This CDR3 has 16 amino acids. V was clipped by 1 base and J by 0 bases, with 9 bases between them. The CDR3: CASSQVSAANTGELFF. The DNA for the CDR3 is TGTGCCAGCAGCCAAGTTAGCGCGGCGAACACCGGGGAGCTGTTTTTT.

This CDR3 reads CASTPGGTDTQYF. CDR3 coding DNA: TGTGCCAGCACGCCAGGAGGCACAGATACGCAGTATTTT. The gene calls are TRBV7-9 and TRBJ2-3, with D unclear. This CDR3 has 13 amino acids. Trimming removed 7 bases from V and 1 base from J, with 9 bases in between. The germline V gene encodes CDR1 SEHNR and CDR2 FQNEAQ (reference sequence).

The CDR3 sequence is CASSLQQGYGYTF. The CDR3 DNA reads TGTGCCAGCAGTCTTCAACAGGGATATGGCTACACCTTC. The V gene is TRBV27, the J gene TRBJ1-2, with D possibly TRBD1 on 6 matching bases. The CDR3 loop spans 13 amino acids. Trimming stripped 5 bases from V and 5 bases from J, with 12 bases between. Germline V gene sequence: CDR1 MNHEY, CDR2 SMNVEV (reference sequence).

This clone was seen a handful of times. The chain is built from TRBV5-1 and TRBJ2-2, with TRBD2 matching 9 bases. V lost 4 bases, J lost 2 bases, and 6 bases stayed unmatched. From germline, CDR1 is SGHRS and CDR2 YFSETQ. The CDR3 sequence is 16 residues long. The CDR3 DNA reads as TGCGCCAGCAGCCCCTTTAGCGGGGGAAACACCGGGGAGCTGTTTTTT. Its protein is CASSPFSGGNTGELFF.

The rearrangement joins TRBV6-1 to TRBJ1-3; D uncertain. The CDR3 is 13 amino acids. The germline CDR1 and CDR2 sequences are MNHNS and SASEGT. With 8 bases removed from V and 0 bases from J, the gap between germline ends came to 8 bases. This CDR3 is CASGVGSGNTIYF. CDR3 nucleotide sequence: TGTGCCAGCGGGGTCGGCTCTGGAAACACCATATATTTT.

CDR3 DNA: TGTGCCAGCAGCTTAGGATTCGGCTCAAACACCATATATTTT. Translating it yields CASSLGFGSNTIYF. This chain joins TRBV11-3 and TRBJ1-3; D call uncertain. Between the trimmed V and J ends, which lost 1 base and 6 bases, there was a span of 10 bases. This CDR3 has 14 residues. Germline values: CDR1 SGHNT, CDR2 YENEEA.

In its sample, this clone was seen a few times. The chain recombines TRBV13 with TRBJ2-7; no reliable D call. The ends were cut back, 2 bases at V and 1 base at J, with 6 bases in the middle. This CDR3 contains 13 residues. Germline CDR1 is PRHDT and CDR2 is FYEKMQ (reference sequence). The CDR3 nucleotides read TGTGCCAGCAGCTTATCAGGATCCTACGAGCAGTACTTC. It codes for CASSLSGSYEQYF. Drawing the rest from reference TRBV13 and TRBJ2-7, the complete variable domain is AAGVIQSPRHLIKEKRETATLKCYPIPRHDTVYWYQQGPGQDPQFLISFYEKMQSDKGSIPDRFSAQQFSDYHSELNMSSLELGDSALYFCASSLSGSYEQYFGPGTRLTVT.

The V call is TRBV4-3, the J call TRBJ1-4; D is unclear. Trimming took off 5 bases at V and 5 bases at J, with 12 bases between the two ends. From germline, CDR1 is LGHNA and CDR2 YSLEER. CDR3 length: 14 residues. This CDR3 is CASSRQDENEKLFF. CDR3 DNA: TGCGCCAGCAGCAGACAAGATGAGAATGAAAAACTGTTTTTT.

V and J are TRBV5-4 and TRBJ2-4; TRBD1 matches 8 bases. Germline V gene sequence: CDR1 SGHNT, CDR2 YYREEE (reference sequence). The CDR3 loop spans 17 amino acids. V gave up 4 bases and J gave up 6 bases; unmatched junction bases: 15. The CDR3: CASSPGADRGSRNIQYF. As DNA, the CDR3 is TGTGCCAGCAGCCCCGGAGCCGACAGGGGTAGTAGAAACATTCAGTACTTC.

The chain recombines TRBV6-1 with TRBJ1-1; unclear D gene. From germline, CDR1 is MNHNS and CDR2 SASEGT. The CDR3 runs to 11 residues. V lost 3 bases and J 12 bases, leaving 11 bases between the germline ends. In nucleotides, the CDR3 is TGTGCCAGCAGTGAGACCTCTTTGACTTTCTTT. As protein: CASSETSLTFF.

The J gene is TRBJ2-2, the V gene TRBV19, with TRBD1 matching over 8 bases. This CDR3 spans 15 amino acids. Trimming took 5 bases from V and 1 from J; bases not matched to a gene: 3. CDR1 and CDR2 from the germline V gene are LNHDA and SQIVND (reference sequence). DNA of the CDR3: TGTGCCAGTAGTGGACAGGGATGGAACACCGGGGAGCTGTTTTTT. Translated: CASSGQGWNTGELFF.

The genes are TRBV4-1 and TRBJ2-1; D is unresolved. The CDR3 is 15 amino acids. The germline gives CDR1 MGHRA, CDR2 YSYEKL. Trimming stripped 2 bases from V and 9 bases from J, with 17 bases between. In DNA form, the CDR3 reads TGCGCCAGCAGCCAACCGGCATCAGCGTTCCCTGAGCAGTTCTTC. The encoded protein is CASSQPASAFPEQFF.

V gene TRBV10-2 combines with J gene TRBJ2-2; no definite D call. V was clipped by 4 bases and J by 4 bases, with 10 bases between them. CDR3 length equals 14 residues. Germline loops: CDR1 WSHSY, CDR2 SAAADI. The CDR3 loop reads CASSVPGSTGELFF. The CDR3 coding sequence is TGCGCCAGCAGTGTTCCCGGCTCCACCGGGGAGCTGTTTTTT.